This T cell receptor (beta chain) is from a study of T cell changes during pregnancy in multiple sclerosis. This clone was seen a few times. There are 16 residues in the CDR3. V lost 6 bases to trimming and J lost 1 base, with 18 bases between them. The germline CDR1 and CDR2 sequences are LGHNT and FRNRAP. Clones were sequenced by immunoSEQ multiplex PCR, and TCRdb holds only the in-frame ones, with some missing. The sample contains some 62,000 clones, roughly 90% of which appear only once. J is TRBJ1-1 and V is TRBV12-5, with a tentative D call TRBD1 (6 bases). The receptor's source is a female donor in good health, enrolled as a control in a pregnancy study. The material was peripheral blood, obtained in the second trimester of pregnancy. The CDR3 reads CASGTSVGGRNTEAFF. The CDR3 DNA is TGTGCTAGTGGGACAAGCGTTGGGGGCCGGAACACTGAAGCTTTCTTT.